Below are 21 T cell receptor beta chains sequenced from a single sample in a study of CD8 T cells in ankylosing spondylitis. TCRdb recomputed calls from the 5' RACE reads with MiXCR, one row per CDR3 protein. The sample has roughly 230,000 distinct CDR3 sequences, 18% seen once; the top ten hold around a third. The sample comprised blood, either unsorted or a sorted T cell fraction (not recorded which). These receptors all come from a male donor with ankylosing spondylitis or in good health (not recorded which).

CDR3 in amino acids: CASRWQAYEQYF. CDR3 bases: TGTGCCAGCAGATGGCAGGCCTACGAGCAGTACTTC. The chain uses TRBV12-3 or TRBV12-4 and TRBJ2-7; D unclear. The CDR3 length is 12 residues. V lost 6 bases to trimming and J lost 2 bases, with 8 bases between them.

V is TRBV11-1 and J is TRBJ2-2; no reliable D call. Germline CDR1 is SGHAT and CDR2 is FQDESV (reference sequence). The CDR3 is made up of 12 amino acids. Trimming took 11 bases from V and 4 from J, leaving 11 bases between them. In DNA form, the CDR3 reads TGTGCCGAAAGGAAGATCACCGGGGAGCTGTTTTTT. Translated, it gives CAERKITGELFF.

The chain joins TRBV5-1 to TRBJ2-1; a weak D match, TRBD2 (6 bases). Germline assignment: CDR1 SGHRS and CDR2 YFSETQ. V was pared by 0 bases and J by 4 bases, with 11 bases between. CDR3 length: 15 residues. CDR3 protein: CASSLGRGPYNEQFF. The CDR3 bases are TGCGCCAGCAGCTTGGGGCGGGGCCCTTACAATGAGCAGTTCTTC.

This clonotype was picked up one time. J is TRBJ2-1 and V is TRBV7-9; tentative D call: TRBD2 (6 bases). Germline-derived CDR1 and CDR2 are SEHNR and FQNEAQ (reference sequence). This CDR3 is built from 16 residues. Trimming took 3 bases from V and 1 from J, leaving 13 bases between them. The CDR3 nucleotides read TGTGCCAGCAGCTTTTACGGCGGGAAGTCCTACAATGAGCAGTTCTTC. Translating gives CASSFYGGKSYNEQFF.

The sample holds many counts of this clonotype. J is TRBJ2-7 and V is TRBV10-3, with D perhaps TRBD1 (5 bases). Trimming took 7 bases from V and 4 from J, leaving 8 bases between them. The CDR3 spans 11 residues. Germline values: CDR1 ENHRY, CDR2 SYGVKD. The CDR3 sequence is CAINAGYEQYF. CDR3 nucleotide sequence: TGTGCCATCAATGCAGGGTACGAGCAGTACTTC.

The chain employs TRBV5-1 and TRBJ2-5, with 10 nucleotides matching TRBD2. With V trimmed by 4 bases and J by 3 bases, 21 bases remained unmatched. The germline gives CDR1 SGHRS, CDR2 YFSETQ. This CDR3 spans 20 amino acids. The CDR3 is CASSRAGTATSGTSEETQYF. CDR3 in DNA: TGCGCCAGCAGCAGAGCCGGGACAGCTACCTCCGGGACTAGCGAAGAGACCCAGTACTTC.

V is TRBV24-1 and J is TRBJ2-7, with D perhaps TRBD1 or TRBD2 (5 bases each). V shed 0 bases and J shed 3 bases, with 23 bases lying between them. The CDR3 extends over 19 amino acids. The germline V gene encodes CDR1 KGHDR and CDR2 SFDVKD. The CDR3 DNA reads TGTGCCACCAGTGATTTGCTATCCAGGGCAGGGTGGAGGATCTACGAGCAGTACTTC. Translating it yields CATSDLLSRAGWRIYEQYF.

This clonotype was recorded many times. This chain joins TRBV25-1 and TRBJ2-7; 9 bases line up with TRBD1. CDR1 is MGHDK and CDR2 is SYGVNS in the germline V gene. The CDR3 runs to 15 residues. V shed 5 bases and J 6 bases; nucleotides not matched to a gene: 11. CDR3 coding DNA: TGTGCCAGCAGTTCGCGAGACAGGGGGTTCGGCGAGCAGTACTTC. Amino acids: CASSSRDRGFGEQYF.

This chain connects TRBV29-1 to TRBJ1-1; D not certain. V shed 6 bases and J shed 5 bases, with 10 bases lying between them. Germline CDR1 and CDR2: SQVTM and ANQGSEA. The CDR3 consists of 11 residues. The CDR3 DNA reads as TGCAGCGTCGTCGGGTGGACTGAAGCTTTCTTT. Translation: CSVVGWTEAFF.

Remarks on this clonotype: An end of the junction does not agree with germline; a read error may underlie this. The chain joins TRBV12-3 or TRBV12-4 to TRBJ2-7; D may be TRBD2 (7 bases). The CDR3 length is 11 residues. The CDR3 loop is CASSASGGRVF. For the CDR3, the DNA is TGTGCCAGCAGTGCCTCGGGGGGCAGGGTCTTC.

A few counts support this clonotype. The chain combines TRBV29-1 with TRBJ2-7; 9 bases map to TRBD2. Per the germline V gene, CDR1 is SQVTM and CDR2 is ANQGSEA. V lost 4 bases to trimming and J lost 4 bases; unmatched junction nucleotides: 8. CDR3 length equals 14 residues. Here the CDR3 DNA reads TGCAGCGTTGTTATAGCGGGAGCCCCTTACGAGCAGTACTTC. Translating it yields CSVVIAGAPYEQYF.

This chain joins TRBV27 and TRBJ1-2; TRBD1 agrees at 12 bases. From germline, CDR1 is MNHEY and CDR2 SMNVEV (reference sequence). The CDR3 spans 15 residues. The J segment lost 6 bases and the V segment lost 2 bases, leaving 4 bases of the junction unmatched. This CDR3 is CASSLRDRGPDGYTF. The CDR3 DNA sequence: TGTGCCAGCAGTTTAAGGGACAGGGGGCCTGATGGCTACACCTTC.

The chain links TRBV27 to TRBJ2-7; 12 bases match TRBD2. J gave up 3 bases and V 8 bases, and 5 bases lay outside the gene matches. CDR1 is MNHEY and CDR2 is SMNVEV in the germline V gene (reference sequence). This CDR3 has 14 amino acids. The CDR3 DNA follows: TGTGCCAGCCTAGCGGGAGGGCCAGGCTACGAGCAGTACTTC. The encoded protein is CASLAGGPGYEQYF.

This clonotype was detected a few times. V usage is TRBV4-1 and J usage is TRBJ2-3; D possibly corresponds to TRBD1 (5 bases). With 2 bases removed from V and 1 base from J, the gap between germline ends came to 16 bases. CDR1 is MGHRA and CDR2 is YSYEKL in the germline V gene. There are 17 residues in the CDR3. The CDR3 nucleotides read TGCGCCAGCAGCCAAAGGGGTAATCCCCTCGGCACAGATACGCAGTATTTT. It encodes CASSQRGNPLGTDTQYF.

This clonotype was detected many times. The chain carries TRBV6-1 and TRBJ2-7, with D perhaps matching TRBD1 or TRBD2 (5 bases each). The germline gives CDR1 MNHNS, CDR2 SASEGT. V was trimmed by 7 bases and J by 0 bases, leaving 13 bases between them. This CDR3 is 14 amino acids long. The CDR3 loop reads CASTSGAFSYEQYF. The CDR3 nucleotides read TGTGCCAGCACCTCCGGGGCCTTCTCCTACGAGCAGTACTTC.

This clonotype has a count of ten or more. The chain employs TRBV28 and TRBJ2-7; weak D call: TRBD1 (6 bases). Germline lookup yields CDR1 MDHEN and CDR2 SYDVKM. The CDR3 length is 14 residues. Trimming cost V 6 bases and J 3 bases, with 15 bases left between them. CDR3 DNA sequence: TGTGCCAGCAGCAGTTTATTAGGGGGCTACGAGCAGTACTTC. Protein sequence: CASSSLLGGYEQYF.

This clonotype has only a few counts. The chain recombines TRBV29-1 with TRBJ2-7, with 10 bases identical to TRBD1. The V gene's germline CDR1 is SQVTM and CDR2 ANQGSEA. The ends lost 6 bases at V and 1 base at J; junction bases unmatched: 3. The CDR3 has 13 amino acids. The CDR3 sequence is CSVTGGYSYEQYF. CDR3 coding DNA: TGCAGCGTGACAGGGGGCTATTCCTACGAGCAGTACTTC.

The chain is built from TRBV7-9 and TRBJ2-7, with D perhaps matching TRBD1 or TRBD2 (5 bases each). The CDR3 runs to 12 residues. Germline CDR1 and CDR2: SEHNR and FQNEAQ (reference sequence). V was clipped by 4 bases and J by 6 bases, with 10 bases between them. The CDR3 DNA reads TGTGCCAGCAGCTCGGGACCGTTCGAGCAGTACTTC. Its translation: CASSSGPFEQYF.

The rearrangement links TRBV7-2 to TRBJ2-5; 7 bases are a match to TRBD2. The CDR3 loop spans 15 amino acids. Per the germline V gene, CDR1 is SGHTA and CDR2 is FQGNSA. The ends lost 10 bases at V and 4 bases at J; junction bases unmatched: 15. The CDR3 protein is CATRHSGMSLETQYF. The CDR3, as DNA: TGTGCCACCCGTCACAGCGGGATGTCTTTAGAGACCCAGTACTTC.

This clonotype was counted a few times. The gene calls are TRBV20-1 and TRBJ2-1; TRBD2 aligns across 13 bases. This CDR3 has 14 residues. Germline CDR1 is DFQATT and CDR2 is SNEGSKA (reference sequence). Trimming took 1 base from V and 9 from J; bases not matched to a gene: 3. CDR3 coding DNA: TGCAGTGCTAGAGGGACTAGCGGGAGTAGTGAGCAGTTCTTC. Its protein product is CSARGTSGSSEQFF.

V gene TRBV5-1 combines with J gene TRBJ2-1; D call uncertain. The CDR3 has 18 residues. The ends were cut back, 4 bases at V and 0 bases at J, with 20 bases in the middle. The germline V gene has CDR1 SGHRS and CDR2 YFSETQ. CDR3 amino acids: CASSHINYALSSYNEQFF. CDR3 nucleotides: TGCGCCAGCAGCCATATAAACTACGCCCTGAGCTCCTACAATGAGCAGTTCTTC.